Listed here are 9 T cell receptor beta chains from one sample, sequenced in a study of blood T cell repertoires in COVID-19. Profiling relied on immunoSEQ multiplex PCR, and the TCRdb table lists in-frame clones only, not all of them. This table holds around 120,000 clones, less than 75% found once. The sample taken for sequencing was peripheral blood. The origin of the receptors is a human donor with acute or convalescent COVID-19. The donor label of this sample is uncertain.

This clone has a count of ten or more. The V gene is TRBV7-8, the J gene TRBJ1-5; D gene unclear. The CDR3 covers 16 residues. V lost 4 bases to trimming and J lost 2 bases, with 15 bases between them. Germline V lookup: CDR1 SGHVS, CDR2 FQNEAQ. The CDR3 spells CASSSYRFGGNQPQHF. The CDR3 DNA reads TGTGCCAGCAGCTCCTACCGATTCGGGGGCAATCAGCCCCAGCATTTT.

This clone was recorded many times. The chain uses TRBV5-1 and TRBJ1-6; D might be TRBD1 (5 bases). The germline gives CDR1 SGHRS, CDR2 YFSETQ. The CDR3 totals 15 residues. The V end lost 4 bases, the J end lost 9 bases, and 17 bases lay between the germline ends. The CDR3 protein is CASSLSGTRGSPLHF. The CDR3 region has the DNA TGCGCCAGCAGCCTCTCAGGGACTAGAGGTTCACCCCTCCACTTT.

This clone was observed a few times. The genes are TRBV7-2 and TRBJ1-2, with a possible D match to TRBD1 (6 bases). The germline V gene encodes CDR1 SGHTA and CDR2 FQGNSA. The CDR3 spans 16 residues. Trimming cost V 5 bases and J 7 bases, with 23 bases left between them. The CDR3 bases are TGTGCCAGCAGCCCCAGAGGGCCAAGGGGGGGAATTGGCTACACCTTC. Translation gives CASSPRGPRGGIGYTF.

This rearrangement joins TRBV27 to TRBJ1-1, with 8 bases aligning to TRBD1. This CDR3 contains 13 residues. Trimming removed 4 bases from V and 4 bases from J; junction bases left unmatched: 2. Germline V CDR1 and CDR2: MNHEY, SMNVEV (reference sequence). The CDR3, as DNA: TGTGCCAGCAGTTATCAGGGGGCCACTGAAGCTTTCTTT. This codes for CASSYQGATEAFF.

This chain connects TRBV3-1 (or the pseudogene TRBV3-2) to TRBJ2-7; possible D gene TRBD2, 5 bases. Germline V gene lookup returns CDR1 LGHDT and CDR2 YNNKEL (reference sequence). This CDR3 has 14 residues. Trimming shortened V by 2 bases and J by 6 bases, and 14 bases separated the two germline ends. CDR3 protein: CASSQTGSGSEQYF. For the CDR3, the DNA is TGTGCCAGCAGCCAAACGGGGTCCGGGTCCGAGCAGTACTTC.

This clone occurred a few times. The chain's CDR3 is CASTGGAYGYTF. The CDR3 region has the DNA TGTGCCAGTACAGGGGGAGCCTATGGCTACACCTTC. The genes are TRBV19 and TRBJ1-2; 7 bases are shared with TRBD1. The CDR3 runs 12 residues. Germline V gene data show CDR1 as LNHDA and CDR2 as SQIVND (reference sequence). Losses at the gene ends were 7 bases for V and 4 bases for J; bases not matched to a gene: 3.

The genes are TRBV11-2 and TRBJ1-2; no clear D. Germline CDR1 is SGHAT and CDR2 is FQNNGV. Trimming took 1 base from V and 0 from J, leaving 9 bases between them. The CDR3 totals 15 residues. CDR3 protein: CASSLAQKANYGYTF. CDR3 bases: TGTGCCAGCAGCTTAGCTCAGAAAGCTAACTATGGCTACACCTTC.

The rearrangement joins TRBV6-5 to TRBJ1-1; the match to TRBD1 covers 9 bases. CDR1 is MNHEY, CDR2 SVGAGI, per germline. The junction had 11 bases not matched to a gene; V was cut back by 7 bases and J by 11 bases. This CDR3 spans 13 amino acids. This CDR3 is CASIPGQGKRAFF. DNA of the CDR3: TGTGCCAGCATTCCGGGACAGGGTAAAAGGGCTTTCTTT.

This CDR3 reads CASGFRRPGDTEAFF. CDR3 nucleotide sequence: TGTGCTAGTGGTTTTAGGAGGCCGGGTGACACTGAAGCTTTCTTT. The chain uses TRBV12-5 and TRBJ1-1; D is unresolved. This CDR3 is 15 amino acids long. V lost 3 bases and J lost 3, with 14 bases in between. Germline lookup yields CDR1 LGHNT and CDR2 FRNRAP.